This T cell receptor (beta chain) was found in a study of T cell repertoires in cytomegalovirus infection. Looking at the study overall: CMV infection plus the matching HLA type was flagged by public TCR beta signatures.

Comments on this clonotype: The antigen is unknown.

Each CDR3 protein is one row after TCRdb ran MiXCR on the reads. In the table there are about 740,000 distinct CDR3 sequences, roughly 36% of which are singletons. This CDR3 has 14 residues. With 2 bases removed from V and 6 bases from J, the gap between germline ends came to 14 bases. This sample comprised cultured PBMCs, obtained from culture after CMV antigen stimulation. The source of this sequence is a human donor in good health (CMV status not recorded). Some clones in this sample may be carry-over from other donors' samples. The gene calls are TRBV12-3 or TRBV12-4 and TRBJ2-7, with D tentatively TRBD2 (7 bases). The CDR3 region is CASSLRGGGFEQYF. The CDR3 DNA sequence: TGTGCCAGCAGTTTACGGGGCGGGGGCTTCGAGCAGTACTTC.